This T cell receptor beta chain was sequenced for a study of blood T cell repertoires in COVID-19. Study at large: Spain, Italy and the United States supplied samples that represented acute and convalescent COVID-19. Sources were T cells, B-cell-depleted T cells, or PBMCs; the material itself was cDNA or gDNA.

Germline loops: CDR1 MGHRA, CDR2 YSYEKL. The germline V and J ends were trimmed by 1 base and 10 bases, with 23 bases remaining between them. This CDR3 comprises 17 residues. The authors' processing: Scientists estimated how many nucleated cells there were by amplifying reference gene primers. TCRdb's table, derived via immunoSEQ multiplex PCR, lists solely in-frame clones and lacks some. V, J and clone size are taken as reported in that table, and D and trimming were inferred from the DNA itself. The sample records a few hundred thousand clones, approximately 89% being singletons. The receptor comes from a woman aged 55-69 years who had recovered from COVID-19. Specimen: PBMCs or T cells enriched from blood (not recorded which). The chain joins TRBV4-1 to TRBJ1-5; TRBD1 might be the D (6 bases). CDR3 loop: CASSQVSSGAGFVPQHF. The CDR3 DNA is TGCGCCAGCAGCCAAGTGTCGTCAGGGGCAGGGTTCGTCCCCCAGCATTTT.